This paragraph covers one TCR beta chain sequence. Its antigen remains unknown. This sample stems from a study of CD8 T cells in Susac syndrome. Study information: The sequenced Susac syndrome patients comprised more than five with active disease and roughly eight in remission. Patients with Susac syndrome were, at the time of blood collection, therapy-naive, maintained on corticosteroids, or maintained on intravenous immunoglobulin alone. Notes on the study in general: Clonal expansion was present among Susac CD8+ cells. This expansion reached its peak in TEMRA cells and in active patients.

RNA totalling roughly 0.45 to 1 ug underwent reverse transcription with random hexamers. Multiplex immunoSEQ PCR targeted 54 Vbeta and 13 Jbeta TCR beta segments. TCRdb called the immunoSEQ multiplex PCR reads again in MiXCR, with one record for every CDR3 protein. The sample shows around 79,000 distinct CDR3 sequences, 94% of them seen only once. The TCR sequence derives from a human donor with Susac syndrome. Sequencing input: CD8+ T cells from PBMCs.

CDR3 DNA: TGTGCCAGCAGCTTTCTTCCGGGACAGGGACTTTCGAATGAGCAGTTCTTC. As protein: CASSFLPGQGLSNEQFF. The genes are TRBV13 and TRBJ2-1; 9 bases line up with TRBD1. The V and J ends lost 3 bases and 7 bases, in that order; junction bases with no gene match: 13. Germline loops: CDR1 PRHDT, CDR2 FYEKMQ (reference sequence). The CDR3 extends over 17 amino acids.